The 22 T cell receptor beta chains below all came from one sample that was sequenced in a study of T cell clonality in common variable immunodeficiency. Libraries were prepared by immunoSEQ multiplex PCR; TCRdb keeps only in-frame clonotypes and omits some of them. This sample comprises tens of thousands of clones, none seen once only. The sample comprised peripheral blood mononuclear cells. These receptors were taken from a person aged 18-70 years in good health.

A remark on this clone: The read falls 3 residues short of the CDR3 end, and the missing part is taken from the germline J gene. This chain uses TRBV19 with TRBJ2-3; D is possibly TRBD1 (6 bases). This CDR3 is 14 amino acids long. The V gene's germline CDR1 is LNHDA and CDR2 SQIVND (reference sequence). V shed 1 base and J shed 4 bases, with 9 bases lying between them. Partial CDR3 DNA: TGTGCCAGTAGTATAGTTGGGGGCGCAGATACG. Translation gives CASSIVGGADT. The full CDR3 is CASSIVGGADTQYF.

This clone was observed at least ten times. Read data end 3 residues before the CDR3 end; the end is taken from the germline J gene. This chain uses TRBV20-1 with TRBJ2-2; maybe TRBD2 (7 bases). This CDR3 is 16 amino acids long. Trimming stripped 6 bases from V and 2 bases from J, with 19 bases between. Germline lookup yields CDR1 DFQATT and CDR2 SNEGSKA (reference sequence). The chain's CDR3 is CSAKEGGVANTGELFF. CDR3 DNA, as far as it was read: TGCAGTGCGAAGGAGGGGGGGGTAGCAAACACCGGGGAG.

This clone was seen at least ten times. The read ends 3 residues before the CDR3 terminus; that terminus is restored from the germline J gene. The chain carries TRBV11-2 and TRBJ1-1; D remains ambiguous. CDR1 SGHAT and CDR2 FQNNGV come from the germline V gene. This CDR3 contains 14 residues. Trimming left V 3 bases short and J 5 bases short, with 13 bases between. CDR3 protein: CASSFPEVWTEAFF. Partial CDR3 DNA: TGTGCCAGCAGCTTCCCCGAGGTTTGGACTGAA. Complete variable domain (other parts from reference TRBV11-2 and TRBJ1-1): EAGVAQSPRYKIIEKRQSVAFWCNPISGHATLYWYQQILGQGPKLLIQFQNNGVVDDSQLPKDRFSAERLKGVDSTLKIQPAKLEDSAVYLCASSFPEVWTEAFFGQGTRLTVV.

This clone was seen repeatedly, ten times or more. The read stops 3 residues short of the end of the CDR3; the missing end is completed from the germline J gene. The V gene is TRBV20-1, the J gene TRBJ1-5; possibly TRBD1 for D (6 bases). This CDR3 is 19 amino acids long. V lost 0 bases, J lost 4 bases, and 25 bases lay in between. From germline, CDR1 is DFQATT and CDR2 SNEGSKA (reference sequence). Partial CDR3 DNA: TGCAGTGCTAGAGATCAGGGGAGGCAGGGGAGGAGTGGAAATCAGCCC. This translates into CSARDQGRQGRSGNQP. The whole CDR3 is CSARDQGRQGRSGNQPQHF.

This clone was seen many times. The read ends 3 residues shy of where the CDR3 ends; the end is completed using the germline J gene. The chain carries TRBV6-1 and TRBJ2-1; 11 nucleotides line up with TRBD2. CDR3 length equals 15 residues. V trimming: 0 bases; J trimming: 9 bases; junction bases outside the gene matches: 4. Germline V gene sequence: CDR1 MNHNS, CDR2 SASEGT. The CDR3: CASSEASGGAAEQFF. Incomplete CDR3 DNA: TGTGCCAGCAGTGAAGCTAGCGGGGGGGCCGCTGAG.

This clone was detected ten times or more. The read ends 3 residues shy of where the CDR3 ends; the end is completed using the germline J gene. This chain joins TRBV29-1 and TRBJ1-2; the D gene is possibly TRBD1 (6 bases). Germline CDR1 SQVTM, CDR2 ANQGSEA. This CDR3 is 14 amino acids long. The ends were cut back, 7 bases at V and 0 bases at J, with 15 bases in the middle. CDR3 in amino acids: CSATTGWPNYGYTF. The CDR3 DNA, read in part, is TGCAGCGCCACCACAGGGTGGCCTAACTATGGC.

This clone was found many times. The read falls 3 residues short of the CDR3 end, and the missing part is taken from the germline J gene. This chain connects TRBV5-4 to TRBJ2-3; TRBD2 is a possible D gene (6 bases). Per the germline V gene, CDR1 is SGHNT and CDR2 is YYREEE (reference sequence). This CDR3 region has 16 residues. Deletions cut 0 bases from V and 1 base from J, with 12 bases between. CDR3 bases read: TGTGCCAGCAGCTTGGAGAGGGGAGGTGGCACAGATACG. It yields the protein CASSLERGGGTDT. The CDR3 in its entirety is CASSLERGGGTDTQYF.

In its sample, this clone ranks as large. The read ends 3 residues before the CDR3 terminus; that terminus is restored from the germline J gene. The genes are TRBV6-2 or TRBV6-3 and TRBJ2-2; 10 nucleotides align to TRBD1. V lost 6 bases and J lost 3; bases outside the gene matches: 1. Per germline, CDR1 MNHEY and CDR2 SVGEGT. The CDR3 has 14 residues. The CDR3 DNA, read in part, is TGTGCCAGCAGGGGGACAGGGGACACCGGGGAG. Protein sequence: CASRGTGDTGE. The whole CDR3 is CASRGTGDTGELFF.

This clone has at least ten counts. The read gets to within 3 residues of the CDR3 end, and the germline J gene fills in the rest. The rearrangement links TRBV7-6 to TRBJ2-1; D tentatively fits TRBD1 or TRBD2 (7 bases each). Germline loops: CDR1 SGHVS, CDR2 FNYEAQ. The V end lost 5 bases, the J end lost 7 bases, and 21 bases lay between the germline ends. This CDR3 spans 16 amino acids. CDR3 DNA, as far as it was read: TGTGCCAGCAGCCCTCGACAGGGAGGGGCGAGGAATGAG. It specifies CASSPRQGGARNE. The full CDR3 protein is CASSPRQGGARNEQFF.

Ten or more counts support this clone. The read stops 3 residues short of the end of the CDR3; the missing end is completed from the germline J gene. This rearrangement joins TRBV7-2 to TRBJ2-1; 10 nucleotides match TRBD2. Looked up from germline, CDR1 is SGHTA and CDR2 is FQGNSA. V gave up 2 bases and J gave up 8 bases; unmatched junction bases: 6. This CDR3 spans 15 amino acids. CDR3 bases read: TGTGCCAGCAGCTTAAGAGCGGGGGGGCGGCATGAG. Translation gives CASSLRAGGRHE. The CDR3 in its entirety is CASSLRAGGRHEQFF.

This clone has ten or more counts. Read sequence stops 3 residues before the CDR3 end, and the germline J gene provides the missing end. This chain links TRBV19 with TRBJ2-1; 7 bases match TRBD2. The CDR3 runs to 14 residues. Germline V lookup: CDR1 LNHDA, CDR2 SQIVND (reference sequence). The trim removed 7 bases at V and 1 base at J, leaving 4 bases unmatched. The part of the CDR3 DNA that was read is TGTGCCAGTAACGCGGGAGTTTCCTACAATGAG. Protein: CASNAGVSYNE. The entire CDR3 protein reads CASNAGVSYNEQFF.

This clone was seen ten or more times. The read terminates 3 residues ahead of where the CDR3 ends, so the germline J gene completes it. The J gene is TRBJ2-3, the V gene TRBV5-1; the D gene is possibly TRBD2 (7 bases). The CDR3 extends over 14 amino acids. V lost 3 bases and J 6 bases, leaving 14 bases between the germline ends. Germline CDR1 reads SGHRS; CDR2 reads YFSETQ. The CDR3 DNA, read in part, is TGCGCCAGCAGCTCCAGGGGAGGGTTGGATACG. This sequence encodes CASSSRGGLDT. The entire CDR3 protein is CASSSRGGLDTQYF.

Ten or more counts support this clone. Read data end 3 residues before the CDR3 end; the end is taken from the germline J gene. The chain carries TRBV12-3 or TRBV12-4 and TRBJ1-1, with D possibly TRBD1 on 5 matching bases. The CDR3 totals 14 residues. The V gene lost 3 bases and the J gene lost 1 base, with 9 bases spanning the gap. The sequenced part of the CDR3 DNA is TGTGCCAGCAGTTTCAGACAGCAGAACACTGAA. Its protein product is CASSFRQQNTE. The whole CDR3 protein is CASSFRQQNTEAFF.

The sample holds many counts of this clone. The read terminates 3 residues ahead of where the CDR3 ends, so the germline J gene completes it. The rearrangement links TRBV4-2 to TRBJ2-6; D not certain. CDR1 is LGHNA, CDR2 YNFKEQ, per germline. Trimming shortened V by 0 bases and J by 8 bases, and 14 bases separated the two germline ends. The CDR3 has 16 residues. CDR3 sequence: CASSQDYYTISNVLTF. The DNA read from the CDR3 is TGTGCCAGCAGCCAAGATTACTATACTATTTCCAACGTC.

This clone came up many times. The read comes to an end 3 residues before the CDR3 does, leaving the germline J gene to fill in the end. The chain is built from TRBV9 and TRBJ2-7, with 8 bases that match TRBD2. Germline CDR1 reads SGDLS; CDR2 reads YYNGEE. V trimming: 4 bases; J trimming: 6 bases; junction bases outside the gene matches: 6. This CDR3 has 13 amino acids. The CDR3 here is CASSPRGGFEQYF. Incomplete CDR3 DNA: TGTGCCAGCAGCCCCCGGGGGGGATTCGAG.

There are many counts of this clone. The sequence runs out 3 residues before the end of the CDR3; the remainder is reconstructed from the germline J gene. This chain connects TRBV2 to TRBJ2-1; tentatively, D is TRBD1 (5 bases). V lost 7 bases and J lost 2, with 12 bases in between. The CDR3 sequence is 14 residues long. CDR1 is SNHLY, CDR2 FYNNEI, per germline. CDR3 bases read: TGTGCCAGCACCCAGGGTGGCGCCTACAATGAG. Translating it yields CASTQGGAYNE. The CDR3 as a whole reads CASTQGGAYNEQFF.

This clone was observed at least ten times. Sequencing ends 3 residues short of the CDR3 end; the germline J gene provides the rest. The gene calls are TRBV2 and TRBJ1-5, with a tentative D call TRBD1 (5 bases). The CDR3 runs to 15 residues. The V gene's germline CDR1 is SNHLY and CDR2 FYNNEI. Trimming removed 5 bases from V and 0 bases from J, with 11 bases in between. The covered CDR3 bases are TGTGCCAGCAGTCAAGACAGCAATAGCAATCAGCCC. It codes for CASSQDSNSNQP. In full, the CDR3 reads CASSQDSNSNQPQHF.

This clone has at least ten counts. Read coverage stops 3 residues before the CDR3 terminus; the germline J gene supplies the remainder. The chain couples TRBV6-1 to TRBJ1-4; D is unclear. Germline lookup yields CDR1 MNHNS and CDR2 SASEGT. Trimming took off 2 bases at V and 3 bases at J, with 10 bases between the two ends. This CDR3 comprises 15 residues. Here the CDR3 reads CASSENAGANEKLFF. CDR3 DNA (partial): TGTGCCAGCAGTGAAAATGCCGGTGCTAATGAAAAA.

This clone has at least ten counts. The read gets to within 3 residues of the CDR3 end, and the germline J gene fills in the rest. The chain is built from TRBV7-9 and TRBJ2-7, with 9 bases identical to TRBD1. CDR3 size: 15 residues. J was trimmed by 2 bases and V by 3 bases; bases with no gene match: 5. The germline V gene encodes CDR1 SEHNR and CDR2 FQNEAQ (reference sequence). CDR3 DNA (partial): TGTGCCAGCAGCTTCCCCGGGACAGGGACCTACGAG. This encodes CASSFPGTGTYE. Given in full, the CDR3 is CASSFPGTGTYEQYF.

This clone was recorded many times. CDR3 DNA, as far as it was read: TGTGCCAGCAGCGTCCACTCAGGGGGTGGCTACGAG. Protein product: CASSVHSGGGYE. The CDR3 as a whole reads CASSVHSGGGYEQYF. The V and J genes are TRBV7-3 and TRBJ2-7, with TRBD1 identical over 7 bases. The observed sequence ends 3 residues before the CDR3 terminus, with the missing tail filled in from the germline J gene. Germline CDR1 reads SGHTA; CDR2 reads FQGTGA. V was pared by 5 bases and J by 3 bases, with 10 bases of the junction left unmatched. The CDR3 sequence is 15 residues long.

This clone has a count of ten or more. The CDR3 bases that were read are TGTGCCATCAGTCGGGGGAGGACTGAA. Protein sequence: CAISRGRTE. The entire CDR3 is CAISRGRTEAFF. V is TRBV10-3 and J is TRBJ1-1; possible D gene TRBD1, 5 bases. The read ends 3 residues before the CDR3 terminus; that terminus is restored from the germline J gene. The CDR3 sequence is 12 residues long. From germline, CDR1 is ENHRY and CDR2 SYGVKD. Trimming removed 5 bases from V and 5 bases from J, with 9 bases in between.

In this sample, this clone turned up many times. The read finishes 3 residues shy of the CDR3 end, and the germline J gene is used to complete it. V usage is TRBV29-1 and J usage is TRBJ2-7; TRBD2 matches 10 bases. Germline loops: CDR1 SQVTM, CDR2 ANQGSEA. The CDR3 sequence is 13 residues long. Trimming took 4 bases from V and 5 from J; bases not matched to a gene: 5. The covered CDR3 bases are TGCAGCGTTGCTCGGCTAGCGGGGGACGAG. Amino acids: CSVARLAGDE. The entire CDR3 sequence reads CSVARLAGDEQYF.